Included here is one T cell receptor (beta chain) sequence, with context. The diagnostic basis comprised clinical symptoms, serum thyroxine and TRAb, thyroid ultrasound and orbital computed tomography. The blood was taken when hyperthyroidism was first diagnosed, before any ophthalmopathy symptoms showed up. The PBMCs studied were ones that came from 9 to 10 ml fresh peripheral blood. Amplified TCR beta CDR3 regions came from RNA transcripts. The TCR CDR3 first-round RT-PCR relied on the HTBI primer set. In TCRdb, the multiplex PCR reads were re-called with MiXCR into one record per CDR3 protein. The repertoire holds roughly 300,000 distinct CDR3 sequences, with 20% to 30% as singletons. This CDR3 has 15 residues. V was pared by 1 base and J by 6 bases, with 15 bases between. Per the germline V gene, CDR1 is ENHRY and CDR2 is SYGVKD. These data belong to a study of T cells in Graves' hyperthyroidism and ophthalmopathy. Turning to the study itself: Peripheral blood was drawn at first diagnosis, prior to all treatment.

The chain links TRBV10-3 to TRBJ1-2; D ambiguous. This clonotype was sampled from a man between 35 and 55 years old with Graves' hyperthyroidism that later progressed to Graves' ophthalmopathy. Sequencing was carried out using blood. Here the CDR3 reads CAISEFGSGGNGYTF. The CDR3 nucleotides read TGTGCCATCAGTGAGTTCGGGTCAGGAGGGAATGGCTACACCTTC.